The entry that follows covers one TCR beta chain sequence. These data originate in a study of shared T cell receptors in the human thymus. Germline V gene data show CDR1 as SEHNR and CDR2 as FQNEAQ (reference sequence). This CDR3 is built from 14 residues. Unmatched junction bases numbered 5, after V lost 5 bases and J lost 2 bases. TCRdb's table, derived via immunoSEQ multiplex PCR, lists solely in-frame clones and lacks some. The table shows roughly 560,000 clones, with about four fifths occurring only once. The data were also submitted as part of a second study, on human thymus T cells. As that report states: Donation was from healthy Finnish infants who were having corrective surgery that addressed congenital heart defects. Thymus was obtained from resections taken during corrective heart surgery. Thymic and blood repertoires appeared to display a bias in their usage of V and J genes. Related research has reported that thymic repertoires overlap highly among unrelated individuals.

Material for sequencing was thymocytes. This chain links TRBV7-9 with TRBJ2-5; 7 nucleotides match TRBD1. This sequence originates from a boy under three years old with a congenital heart defect. CDR3 in amino acids: CASSRIRGQETQYF. The CDR3 DNA follows: TGTGCCAGCAGCCGTATCAGGGGGCAAGAGACCCAGTACTTC.